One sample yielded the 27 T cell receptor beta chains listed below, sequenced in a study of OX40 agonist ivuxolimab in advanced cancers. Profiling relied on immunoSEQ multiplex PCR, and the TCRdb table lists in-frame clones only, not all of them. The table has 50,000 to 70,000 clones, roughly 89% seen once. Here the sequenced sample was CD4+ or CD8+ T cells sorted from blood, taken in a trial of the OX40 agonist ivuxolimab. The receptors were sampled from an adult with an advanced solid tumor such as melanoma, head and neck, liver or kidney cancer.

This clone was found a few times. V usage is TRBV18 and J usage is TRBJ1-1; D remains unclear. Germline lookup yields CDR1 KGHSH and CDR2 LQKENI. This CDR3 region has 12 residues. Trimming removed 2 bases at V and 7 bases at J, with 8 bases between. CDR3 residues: CASSPRQSEAFF. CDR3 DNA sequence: TGTGCCAGCTCACCAAGGCAGAGTGAAGCTTTCTTT.

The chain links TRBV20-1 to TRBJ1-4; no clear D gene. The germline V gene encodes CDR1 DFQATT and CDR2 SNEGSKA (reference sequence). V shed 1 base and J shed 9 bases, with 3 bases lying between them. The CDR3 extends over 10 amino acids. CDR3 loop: CSARAQKLFF. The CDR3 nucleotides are TGCAGTGCTAGAGCCCAAAAACTGTTTTTT.

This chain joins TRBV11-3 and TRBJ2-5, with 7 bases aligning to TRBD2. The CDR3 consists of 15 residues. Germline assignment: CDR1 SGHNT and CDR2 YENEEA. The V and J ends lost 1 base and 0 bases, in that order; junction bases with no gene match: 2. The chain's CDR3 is CASSLALADQETQYF. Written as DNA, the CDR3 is TGTGCCAGCAGCTTAGCTCTAGCGGACCAAGAGACCCAGTACTTC.

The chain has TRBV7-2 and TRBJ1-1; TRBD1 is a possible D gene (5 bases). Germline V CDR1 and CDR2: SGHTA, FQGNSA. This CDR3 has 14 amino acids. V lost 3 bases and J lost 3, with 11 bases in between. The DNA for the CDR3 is TGTGCCAGCAGCTTGCGGGGACGAGACACTGAAGCTTTCTTT. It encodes CASSLRGRDTEAFF.

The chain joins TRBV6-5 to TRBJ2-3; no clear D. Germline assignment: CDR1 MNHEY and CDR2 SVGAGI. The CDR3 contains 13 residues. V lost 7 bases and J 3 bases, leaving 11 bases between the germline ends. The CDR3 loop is CASTAAGTDTQYF. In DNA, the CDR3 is TGTGCCAGCACGGCGGCTGGGACAGATACGCAGTATTTT.

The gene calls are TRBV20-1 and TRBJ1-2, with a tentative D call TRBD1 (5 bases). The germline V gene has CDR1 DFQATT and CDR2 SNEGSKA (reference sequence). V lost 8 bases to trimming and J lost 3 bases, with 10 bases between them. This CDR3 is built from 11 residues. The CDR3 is CSLGGDYGYTF. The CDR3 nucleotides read TGCAGTCTCGGGGGGGACTATGGCTACACCTTC.

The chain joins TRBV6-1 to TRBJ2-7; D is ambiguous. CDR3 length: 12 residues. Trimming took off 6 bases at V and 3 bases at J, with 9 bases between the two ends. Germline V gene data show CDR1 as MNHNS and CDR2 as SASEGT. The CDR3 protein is CASSGQNYEQYF. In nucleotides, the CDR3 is TGTGCCAGCAGCGGTCAAAACTACGAGCAGTACTTC.

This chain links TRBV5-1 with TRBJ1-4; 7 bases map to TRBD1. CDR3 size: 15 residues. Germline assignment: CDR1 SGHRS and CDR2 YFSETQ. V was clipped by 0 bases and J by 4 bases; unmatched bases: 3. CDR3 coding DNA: TGCGCCAGCAGCTTGGGGACAGGTGTTAATGAAAAACTGTTTTTT. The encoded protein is CASSLGTGVNEKLFF. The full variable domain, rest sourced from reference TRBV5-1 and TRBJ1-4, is KAGVTQTPRYLIKTRGQQVTLSCSPISGHRSVSWYQQTPGQGLQFLFEYFSETQRNKGNFPGRFSGRQFSNSRSEMNVSTLELGDSALYLCASSLGTGVNEKLFFGSGTQLSVL.

CDR3 DNA: TGTGCCAGTAGTAAGGCGGGAGGGAATGAGCAGTTCTTC. It encodes CASSKAGGNEQFF. The genes are TRBV19 and TRBJ2-1, with 9 bases fitting TRBD2. The length of the CDR3 is 13 residues. CDR1 and CDR2 (germline): LNHDA, SQIVND (reference sequence). V dropped 4 bases and J dropped 7; count of bases not matched to a gene: 2.

The CDR3 region has the DNA TGTGCCAGCTCAGCGGGGGGGCAGTTTCAGCCCCAGCATTTT. Its protein is CASSAGGQFQPQHF. J is TRBJ1-5 and V is TRBV18; D is perhaps TRBD1 (6 bases). Looked up from germline, CDR1 is KGHSH and CDR2 is LQKENI. V lost 5 bases and J lost 6, with 14 bases in between. CDR3 length equals 14 residues.

This CDR3 is CASSSGTSGRQQYF. The CDR3 DNA follows: TGTGCCAGCAGCTCTGGGACTAGCGGGAGGCAGCAGTACTTC. The V gene is TRBV5-4, the J gene TRBJ2-7; 15 bases line up with TRBD2. Germline CDR1 SGHNT, CDR2 YYREEE (reference sequence). Trimming removed 3 bases from V and 8 bases from J; junction bases left unmatched: 3. The CDR3 sequence is 14 residues long.

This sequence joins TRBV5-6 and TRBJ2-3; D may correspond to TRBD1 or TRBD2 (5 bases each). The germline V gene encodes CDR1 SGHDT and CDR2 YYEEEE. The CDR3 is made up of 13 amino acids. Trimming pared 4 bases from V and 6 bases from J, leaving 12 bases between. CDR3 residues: CASSGTVRDTQYF. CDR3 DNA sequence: TGTGCCAGCAGCGGGACCGTTCGGGATACGCAGTATTTT.

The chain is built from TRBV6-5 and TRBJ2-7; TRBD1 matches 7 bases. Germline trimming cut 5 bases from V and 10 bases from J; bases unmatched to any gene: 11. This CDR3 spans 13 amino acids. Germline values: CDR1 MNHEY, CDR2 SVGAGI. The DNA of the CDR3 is TGTGCCAGCAGTGAACGGGACAGCCTGAATCAGTACTTC. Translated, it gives CASSERDSLNQYF.

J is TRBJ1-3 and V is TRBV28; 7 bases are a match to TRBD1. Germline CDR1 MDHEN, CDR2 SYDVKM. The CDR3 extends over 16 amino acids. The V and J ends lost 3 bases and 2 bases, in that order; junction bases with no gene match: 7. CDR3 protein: CASSFLQGIAGNTIYF. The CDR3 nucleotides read TGTGCCAGCAGTTTCCTACAGGGGATCGCTGGAAACACCATATATTTT.

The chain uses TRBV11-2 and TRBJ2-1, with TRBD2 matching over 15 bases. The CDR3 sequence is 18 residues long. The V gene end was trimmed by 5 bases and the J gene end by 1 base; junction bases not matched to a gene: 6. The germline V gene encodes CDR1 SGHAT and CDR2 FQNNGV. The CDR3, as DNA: TGTGCCAGCAGCCCGGGACTAGCGGGAGGCCGATCCTACAATGAGCAGTTCTTC. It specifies CASSPGLAGGRSYNEQFF. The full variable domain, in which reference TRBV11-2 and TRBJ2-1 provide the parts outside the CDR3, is EAGVAQSPRYKIIEKRQSVAFWCNPISGHATLYWYQQILGQGPKLLIQFQNNGVVDDSQLPKDRFSAERLKGVDSTLKIQPAKLEDSAVYLCASSPGLAGGRSYNEQFFGPGTRLTVL.

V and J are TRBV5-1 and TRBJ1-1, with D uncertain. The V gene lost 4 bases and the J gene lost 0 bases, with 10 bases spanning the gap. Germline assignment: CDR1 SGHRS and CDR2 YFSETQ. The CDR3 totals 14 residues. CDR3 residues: CASSETTLNTEAFF. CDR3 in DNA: TGCGCCAGCAGCGAGACGACACTGAACACTGAAGCTTTCTTT.

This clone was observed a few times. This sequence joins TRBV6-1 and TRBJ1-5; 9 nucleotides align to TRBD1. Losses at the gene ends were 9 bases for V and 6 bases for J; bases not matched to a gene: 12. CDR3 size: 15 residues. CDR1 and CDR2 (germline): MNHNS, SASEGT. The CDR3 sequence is CASLQDRGGGQPQHF. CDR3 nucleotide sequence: TGTGCCAGTTTACAGGACAGGGGAGGTGGTCAGCCCCAGCATTTT.

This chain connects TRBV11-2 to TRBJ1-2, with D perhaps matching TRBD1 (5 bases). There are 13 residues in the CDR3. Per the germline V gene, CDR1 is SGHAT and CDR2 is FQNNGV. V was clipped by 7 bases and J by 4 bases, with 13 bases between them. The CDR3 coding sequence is TGTGCCAGCACCAAGGACACAGGCTATGGCTACACCTTC. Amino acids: CASTKDTGYGYTF.

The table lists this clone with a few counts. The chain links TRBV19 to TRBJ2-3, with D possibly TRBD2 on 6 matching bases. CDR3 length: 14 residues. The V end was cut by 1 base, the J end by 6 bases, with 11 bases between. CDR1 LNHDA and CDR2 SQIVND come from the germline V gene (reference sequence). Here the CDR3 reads CASSIAIGGDTQYF. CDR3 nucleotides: TGTGCCAGTAGTATAGCTATTGGGGGGGATACGCAGTATTTT.

CDR3 in amino acids: CASSYPSGTNTGELFF. CDR3 coding DNA: TGTGCCAGCAGCTACCCTAGCGGTACGAACACCGGGGAGCTGTTTTTT. The chain carries TRBV7-9 and TRBJ2-2; TRBD2 matches 7 bases. This CDR3 region has 16 residues. Germline assignment: CDR1 SEHNR and CDR2 FQNEAQ (reference sequence). After removal of 4 bases from V and 0 bases from J, the junction contained 5 bases not matched to a gene. Full variable domain (outside the CDR3, taken from reference TRBV7-9 and TRBJ2-2): DTGVSQNPRHKITKRGQNVTFRCDPISEHNRLYWYRQTLGQGPEFLTYFQNEAQLEKSRLLSDRFSAERPKGSFSTLEIQRTEQGDSAMYLCASSYPSGTNTGELFFGEGSRLTVL.

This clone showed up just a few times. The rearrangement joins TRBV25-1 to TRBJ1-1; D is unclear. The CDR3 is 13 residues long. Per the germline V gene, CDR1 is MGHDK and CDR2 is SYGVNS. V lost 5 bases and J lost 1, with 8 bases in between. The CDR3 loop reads CASSRPENTEAFF. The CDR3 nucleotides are TGTGCCAGCAGTAGACCGGAGAACACTGAAGCTTTCTTT.

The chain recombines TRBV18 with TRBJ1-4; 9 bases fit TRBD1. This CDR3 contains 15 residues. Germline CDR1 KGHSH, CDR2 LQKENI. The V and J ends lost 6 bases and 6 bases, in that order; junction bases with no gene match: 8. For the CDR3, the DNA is TGTGCCAGCTCCTTCACAGGGGGCGTAGATGAAAAACTGTTTTTT. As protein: CASSFTGGVDEKLFF. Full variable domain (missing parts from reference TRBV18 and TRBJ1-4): NAGVMQNPRHLVRRRGQEARLRCSPMKGHSHVYWYRQLPEEGLKFMVYLQKENIIDESGMPKERFSAEFPKEGPSILRIQQVVRGDSAAYFCASSFTGGVDEKLFFGSGTQLSVL.

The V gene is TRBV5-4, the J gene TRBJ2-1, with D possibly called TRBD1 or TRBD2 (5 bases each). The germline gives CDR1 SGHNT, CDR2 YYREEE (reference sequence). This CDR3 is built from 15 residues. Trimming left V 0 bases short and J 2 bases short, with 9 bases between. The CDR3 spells CASSLGGTTYNEQFF. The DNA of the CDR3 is TGTGCCAGCAGCTTGGGGGGGACCACCTACAATGAGCAGTTCTTC.

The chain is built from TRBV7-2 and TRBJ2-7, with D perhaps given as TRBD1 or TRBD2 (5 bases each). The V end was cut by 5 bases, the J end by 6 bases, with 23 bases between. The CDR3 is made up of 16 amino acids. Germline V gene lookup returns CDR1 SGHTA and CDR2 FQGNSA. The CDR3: CASSRVMSGPGAEQYF. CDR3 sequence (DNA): TGTGCCAGCAGCCGTGTTATGAGCGGCCCCGGGGCCGAGCAGTACTTC.

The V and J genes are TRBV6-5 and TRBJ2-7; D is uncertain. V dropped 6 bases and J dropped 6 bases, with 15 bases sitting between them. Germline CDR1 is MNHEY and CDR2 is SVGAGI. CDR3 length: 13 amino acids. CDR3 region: CASSQRLVVEQYF. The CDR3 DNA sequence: TGTGCCAGCAGCCAAAGACTGGTTGTCGAGCAGTACTTC.

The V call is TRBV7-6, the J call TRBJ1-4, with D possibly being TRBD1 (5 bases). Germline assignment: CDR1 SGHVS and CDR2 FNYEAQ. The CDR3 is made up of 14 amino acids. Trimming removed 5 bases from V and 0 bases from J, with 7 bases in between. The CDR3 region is CASSLGATNEKLFF. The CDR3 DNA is TGTGCCAGCAGCCTAGGGGCAACTAATGAAAAACTGTTTTTT.

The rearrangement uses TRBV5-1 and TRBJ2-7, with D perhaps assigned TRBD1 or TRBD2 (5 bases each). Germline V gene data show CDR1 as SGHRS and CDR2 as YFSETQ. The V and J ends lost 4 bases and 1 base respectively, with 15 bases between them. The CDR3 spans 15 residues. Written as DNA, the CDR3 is TGCGCCAGCAGCCCCTGGGACGGAAGGTCCTACGAGCAGTACTTC. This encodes CASSPWDGRSYEQYF.